This T cell receptor beta chain was found in a study of identifying expanded T cells in peripheral blood. During the collection period, no donor immune events like infections were recorded. The assay was immunoSEQ multiplex PCR, and TCRdb's table has in-frame clones only and misses some. The table shows approximately 75,000 clones, with roughly 90% occurring only once. This CDR3 contains 16 residues. CDR1 is LGHNT, CDR2 FRNRAP, per germline. The ends were cut back, 6 bases at V and 8 bases at J, with 20 bases in the middle. Input material: blood. The chain has TRBV12-5 and TRBJ2-6, with a possible D match to TRBD1 (6 bases). This sequence originates from a person aged 18 to 75 in good health. The CDR3 coding sequence is TGTGCTAGTGGCTCGACGACAGGAGCCGGAACCAACGTCCTGACTTTC. Translated, it gives CASGSTTGAGTNVLTF.